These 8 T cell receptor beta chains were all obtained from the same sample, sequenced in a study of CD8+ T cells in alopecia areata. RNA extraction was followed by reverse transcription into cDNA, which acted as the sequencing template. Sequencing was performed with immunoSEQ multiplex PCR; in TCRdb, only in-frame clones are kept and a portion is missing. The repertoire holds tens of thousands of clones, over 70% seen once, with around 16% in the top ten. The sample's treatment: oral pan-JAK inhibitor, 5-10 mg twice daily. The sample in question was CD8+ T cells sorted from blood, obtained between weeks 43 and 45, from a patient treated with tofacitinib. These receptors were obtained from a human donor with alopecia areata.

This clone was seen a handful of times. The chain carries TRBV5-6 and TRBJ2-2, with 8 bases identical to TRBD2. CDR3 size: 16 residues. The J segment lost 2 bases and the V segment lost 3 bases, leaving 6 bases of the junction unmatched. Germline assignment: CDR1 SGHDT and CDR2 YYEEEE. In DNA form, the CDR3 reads TGTGCCAGCAGCTGGTCGCTAGCGGGTAACACCGGGGAGCTGTTTTTT. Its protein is CASSWSLAGNTGELFF.

The DNA of the CDR3 is TGTGCCAGCAGCCTAGGTCTGGGCTCCTACAATGAGCAGTTCTTC. It specifies CASSLGLGSYNEQFF. The chain links TRBV7-3 to TRBJ2-1, with unresolved D. CDR1 and CDR2 from the germline V gene are SGHTA and FQGTGA. V lost 5 bases and J lost 0, with 11 bases in between. The CDR3 contains 15 residues. The full variable domain, completed using reference TRBV7-3 and TRBJ2-1, is GAGVSQTPSNKVTEKGKYVELRCDPISGHTALYWYRQSLGQGPEFLIYFQGTGAADDSGLPNDRFFAVRPEGSVSTLKIQRTERGDSAVYLCASSLGLGSYNEQFFGPGTRLTVL.

CDR3: CASSLDRDDTDTQYF. The CDR3 DNA follows: TGTGCCAGCAGCTTAGATCGTGACGACACAGATACGCAGTATTTT. The V and J genes are TRBV11-2 and TRBJ2-3; D unresolved. Germline CDR1 reads SGHAT; CDR2 reads FQNNGV. CDR3 length: 15 residues. V gave up 0 bases and J gave up 2 bases, with 9 bases separating them.

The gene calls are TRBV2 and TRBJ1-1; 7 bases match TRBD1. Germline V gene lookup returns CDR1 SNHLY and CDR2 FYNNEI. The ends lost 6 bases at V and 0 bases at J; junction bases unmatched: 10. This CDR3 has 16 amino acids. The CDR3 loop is CASSPGQSIMNTEAFF. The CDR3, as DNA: TGTGCCAGCAGCCCGGGACAGTCGATAATGAACACTGAAGCTTTCTTT. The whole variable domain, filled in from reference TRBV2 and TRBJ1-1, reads EPEVTQTPSHQVTQMGQEVILRCVPISNHLYFYWYRQILGQKVEFLVSFYNNEISEKSEIFDDQFSVERPDGSNFTLKIRSTKLEDSAMYFCASSPGQSIMNTEAFFGQGTRLTVV.

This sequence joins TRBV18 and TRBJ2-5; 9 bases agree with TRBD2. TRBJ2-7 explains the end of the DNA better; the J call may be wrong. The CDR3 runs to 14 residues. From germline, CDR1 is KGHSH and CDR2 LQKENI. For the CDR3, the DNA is TGTGCCAGCTCATTGCGGCGGGGGGGTAACGAGCAGTACTTC. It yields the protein CASSLRRGGNEQYF.

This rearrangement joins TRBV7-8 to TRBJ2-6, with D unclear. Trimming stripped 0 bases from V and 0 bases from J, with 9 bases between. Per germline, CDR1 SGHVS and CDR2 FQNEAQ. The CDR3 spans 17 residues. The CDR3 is CASSLADAFSGANVLTF. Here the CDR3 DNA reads TGTGCCAGCAGCTTAGCCGACGCCTTCTCTGGGGCCAACGTCCTGACTTTC.

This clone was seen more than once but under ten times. DNA for the CDR3: TGTGCCAGCAGTTTGGGTGGTTTCGTGAATCAGCCCCAGCATTTT. Amino acids: CASSLGGFVNQPQHF. This chain connects TRBV27 to TRBJ1-5; D unresolved. Germline V gene data show CDR1 as MNHEY and CDR2 as SMNVEV (reference sequence). This CDR3 region has 15 residues. V dropped 3 bases and J dropped 4 bases, with 13 bases sitting between them.

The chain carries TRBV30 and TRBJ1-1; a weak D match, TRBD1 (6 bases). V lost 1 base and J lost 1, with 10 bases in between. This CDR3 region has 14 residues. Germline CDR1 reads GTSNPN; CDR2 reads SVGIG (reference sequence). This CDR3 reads CAWSGLGANTEAFF. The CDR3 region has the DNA TGTGCCTGGAGTGGGTTGGGGGCGAACACTGAAGCTTTCTTT.